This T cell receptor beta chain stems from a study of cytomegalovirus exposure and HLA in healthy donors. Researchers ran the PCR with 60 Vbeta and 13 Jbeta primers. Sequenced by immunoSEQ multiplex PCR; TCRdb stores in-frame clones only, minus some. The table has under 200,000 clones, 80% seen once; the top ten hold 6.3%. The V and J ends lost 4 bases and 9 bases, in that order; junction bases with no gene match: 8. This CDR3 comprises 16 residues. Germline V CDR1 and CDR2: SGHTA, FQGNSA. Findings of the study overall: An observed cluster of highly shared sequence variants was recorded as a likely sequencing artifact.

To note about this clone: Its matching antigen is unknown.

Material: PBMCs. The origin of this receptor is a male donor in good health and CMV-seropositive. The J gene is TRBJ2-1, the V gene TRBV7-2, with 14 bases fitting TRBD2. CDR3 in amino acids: CASSSGLAGGGSEQFF. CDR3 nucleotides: TGTGCCAGCAGCTCCGGACTAGCGGGAGGTGGCAGTGAGCAGTTCTTC.